The clone carrying this T cell receptor beta chain was recorded many times. The antigen is undetermined. The read is 3 residues too short to cover the CDR3 end, so that end is filled in from the germline J gene. Control and CVID samples contributed equal amounts of genomic DNA. Clones were sequenced by immunoSEQ multiplex PCR, and TCRdb holds only the in-frame ones, with some missing. This repertoire holds roughly 29,000 clones, and none appear only once. This record comes from a study of T cell clonality in common variable immunodeficiency. Findings and caveats of the study: Reportedly, TCR beta sequences from common variable immunodeficiency showed fewer deletions and N-nucleotide insertions.

This CDR3 contains 14 residues. V lost 9 bases and J lost 7; bases outside the gene matches: 9. Germline V gene sequence: CDR1 LGHNA, CDR2 YNFKEQ. The chain has TRBV4-2 and TRBJ1-6; 7 bases map to TRBD1. This TCR was recovered from a human donor with common variable immunodeficiency. The source material was peripheral blood mononuclear cells. Incomplete CDR3 DNA: TGTGCCAGTCAAGGGGGCGGACTAAATTCACCC. Protein product: CASQGGGLNSP. The CDR3 as a whole reads CASQGGGLNSPLHF.